This T cell receptor beta chain appears in the sequencing data of a study of T-cell reconstitution after alpha-beta-depleted transplantation in children. In its sample, this clonotype was seen a few times. Preparation of the TCRbeta library involved a method that used unique molecular identifiers. TCRdb independently ran MiXCR on the PCR reads; one entry per CDR3 protein. Of a few hundred thousand distinct CDR3 sequences listed, about 17% are singletons. The CDR3 has 17 amino acids. The trim removed 3 bases at V and 1 base at J, leaving 10 bases unmatched. Looked up from germline, CDR1 is MGHRA and CDR2 is YSYEKL.

The V call is TRBV4-1, the J call TRBJ1-2; the match to TRBD1 covers 8 bases. Sequencing was performed on PBMCs from the stem cell graft donor, taken from the stem cell graft. This clonotype was sampled from a human donor who donated a stem cell graft to a child with acute lymphoblastic leukemia. DNA of the CDR3: TGCGCCAGCAGCCAGGCTCCTCAGGGGGCGCTTAACTATGGCTACACCTTC. Its translation is CASSQAPQGALNYGYTF.